These T cell receptor beta chains were read from a single sample in a study of cytotoxic CD8 clonotypes in ibrutinib-treated CLL. Only in-frame clones appear in the TCRdb table, and some are missing; sequencing was by immunoSEQ multiplex PCR. The sample has about 140,000 clones, around 76% seen once. This specimen consisted of PBMCs, obtained after 24 months of ibrutinib treatment. The receptors were sampled from a human donor with chronic lymphocytic leukemia. CDR3s include the opening cysteine and the closing phenylalanine or tryptophan. D genes are given only for firm matches. The size of a clone is reported for some rows only, either as once, few or many, or as a class for expanded clones.

D gene,J gene,clone size,V gene,CDR3 protein,CDR3 DNA
TRBD1,TRBJ2-3,few,TRBV30,CAWRVDRVTADTQYF,TGTGCCTGGAGGGTGGACAGGGTAACTGCAGATACGCAGTATTTT
TRBD1,TRBJ2-2,NA,TRBV6-6,CASREGQGASTGELFF,TGTGCCAGCAGAGAGGGACAGGGGGCTAGCACCGGGGAGCTGTTTTTT
TRBD1,TRBJ1-2,NA,TRBV18,CASSPDRTNYGYTF,TGTGCCAGCTCACCGGACAGGACTAACTATGGCTACACCTTC
NA,TRBJ2-3,NA,TRBV9,CASSGGGSTDTQYF,TGTGCCAGCAGCGGAGGGGGGAGCACAGATACGCAGTATTTT
NA,TRBJ1-4,NA,TRBV28,CASIAGAEGFNEKLFF,TGTGCCAGCATCGCGGGGGCGGAGGGTTTCAATGAAAAACTGTTTTTT
NA,TRBJ2-4,NA,TRBV30,CAWSVGPAKNIQYF,TGTGCCTGGAGTGTCGGGCCCGCCAAAAACATTCAGTACTTC
TRBD1,TRBJ1-5,NA,TRBV5-1,CASSFQGGDQPQHF,TGCGCCAGCAGCTTTCAGGGGGGAGATCAGCCCCAGCATTTT
NA,TRBJ2-3,NA,TRBV19,CASSGIGTDTQYF,TGTGCCAGTAGCGGCATTGGCACAGATACGCAGTATTTT
NA,TRBJ1-6,NA,TRBV7-3,CASSRGSGSPLHF,TGTGCCAGCAGCCGAGGCTCGGGTTCACCCCTCCACTTT
TRBD2,TRBJ2-1,few,TRBV5-4,CASSLGLAGGGEQFF,TGTGCCAGCAGCTTGGGGCTAGCGGGAGGTGGAGAGCAGTTCTTC
TRBD1,TRBJ2-5,NA,TRBV15,CATSTGQDVKTQYF,TGTGCCACCAGCACGGGACAGGATGTAAAGACCCAGTACTTC
TRBD1,TRBJ1-2,NA,TRBV19,CASSTQGVYGYTF,TGTGCCAGTAGTACGCAGGGGGTCTATGGCTACACCTTC
TRBD2,TRBJ2-5,NA,TRBV5-4,CASSPGGLAQETQYF,TGTGCCAGCAGCCCGGGGGGATTGGCACAAGAGACCCAGTACTTC
NA,TRBJ2-5,few,TRBV27,CASSPTGNQETQYF,TGTGCCAGCAGTCCGACAGGCAACCAAGAGACCCAGTACTTC
TRBD2,TRBJ2-1,NA,TRBV7-8,CASSLGRLAGGAGRHNEQFF,TGTGCCAGCAGCTTAGGGAGACTAGCGGGAGGTGCGGGGAGGCACAATGAGCAGTTCTTC
NA,TRBJ2-7,NA,TRBV27,CASRPPGGGEQYF,TGTGCCAGCAGACCCCCAGGGGGAGGCGAGCAGTACTTC
NA,TRBJ2-7,NA,TRBV4-3,CASSQEAGSYHEQYF,TGCGCCAGCAGCCAAGAGGCTGGAAGCTACCACGAGCAGTACTTC
NA,TRBJ2-6,once,TRBV7-3,CASSLAGGPSGANVLTF,TGTGCCAGCAGCTTAGCAGGGGGGCCCTCTGGGGCCAACGTCCTGACTTTC
NA,TRBJ2-7,NA,TRBV9,CASSVGGANYEQYF,TGTGCCAGCAGCGTAGGCGGGGCGAACTACGAGCAGTACTTC
NA,TRBJ1-2,many,TRBV2,CASSDWGQDYGYTF,TGTGCCAGCAGTGACTGGGGGCAGGACTATGGCTACACCTTC
TRBD1,TRBJ2-4,few,TRBV19,CASSRTGPAKNIQYF,TGTGCCAGTAGCCGGACAGGTCCAGCCAAAAACATTCAGTACTTC
NA,TRBJ2-7,many,TRBV2,CASRWSYEQYF,TGTGCCAGCAGGTGGAGCTACGAGCAGTACTTC
TRBD1,TRBJ2-2,few,TRBV7-8,CASSPGTGEAGELFF,TGTGCCAGCAGCCCCGGGACAGGGGAGGCCGGGGAGCTGTTTTTT
NA,TRBJ2-6,NA,TRBV18,CASSPPRGTGANVLTF,TGTGCCAGCTCACCACCGAGGGGAACCGGGGCCAACGTCCTGACTTTC
NA,TRBJ1-2,NA,TRBV6-1,CASRDVGGYGYTF,TGTGCCAGCCGGGACGTCGGGGGCTATGGCTACACCTTC
TRBD2,TRBJ2-1,NA,TRBV7-2,CASSLATSGRGYEQFF,TGTGCCAGCAGCTTGGCCACTAGCGGGAGGGGTTATGAGCAGTTCTTC
NA,TRBJ1-1,NA,TRBV7-9,CASSSGSSAF,TGTGCCAGCAGCTCAGGGAGTAGTGCCTTT
NA,TRBJ2-7,once,TRBV7-3,CASSAPRRDEQYF,TGTGCCAGCAGCGCCCCCAGGAGGGACGAGCAGTACTTC
NA,TRBJ2-7,once,TRBV7-8,CASSPGGGPYEQYF,TGTGCCAGCAGCCCCGGTGGCGGGCCTTACGAGCAGTACTTC
NA,TRBJ1-2,once,TRBV28,CASSLPRVAGGYTF,TGTGCCAGCAGTCTCCCCAGGGTTGCGGGCGGCTACACCTTC
TRBD1,TRBJ2-3,NA,TRBV27,CASNLQGAGGNTQYF,TGTGCCAGCAATCTACAGGGGGCCGGCGGGAATACGCAGTATTTT
NA,TRBJ2-7,NA,TRBV6-5,CASSTGYEQYF,TGTGCCAGCAGTACCGGTTACGAGCAGTACTTC
TRBD2,TRBJ2-3,NA,TRBV6-5,CATGLAGDLNTQYF,TGTGCCACCGGACTAGCGGGGGATCTAAATACGCAGTATTTT